The 18 T cell receptor beta chains below all came from one sample that was sequenced in a study of blood T cell repertoires in COVID-19. Clones were read by immunoSEQ multiplex PCR, and TCRdb kept only the in-frame ones, dropping some. The sample holds 140,000 to 150,000 clones, 80% to 85% seen once. The sequencing input was PBMCs or T cells enriched from blood (not recorded which). The receptors stem from a woman in her forties or fifties who had been exposed to COVID-19.

J is TRBJ1-3 and V is TRBV19; 7 positions agree with TRBD1. The CDR3 spans 14 residues. CDR1 is LNHDA, CDR2 SQIVND, per germline (reference sequence). V trimming: 7 bases; J trimming: 0 bases; junction bases outside the gene matches: 3. The CDR3: CASTGTDSGNTIYF. The CDR3 coding sequence is TGTGCCAGTACTGGGACAGACTCTGGAAACACCATATATTTT.

This sequence joins TRBV11-2 and TRBJ2-3; 8 positions agree with TRBD2. The CDR3 length is 15 residues. The junction had 7 bases not matched to a gene; V was cut back by 7 bases and J by 1 base. Germline assignment: CDR1 SGHAT and CDR2 FQNNGV. CDR3 protein: CASTSAGGGTDTQYF. CDR3 bases: TGTGCCAGCACCTCCGCCGGGGGGGGCACAGATACGCAGTATTTT. The full variable domain, its missing parts supplied by reference TRBV11-2 and TRBJ2-3, is EAGVAQSPRYKIIEKRQSVAFWCNPISGHATLYWYQQILGQGPKLLIQFQNNGVVDDSQLPKDRFSAERLKGVDSTLKIQPAKLEDSAVYLCASTSAGGGTDTQYFGPGTRLTVL.

This chain connects TRBV9 to TRBJ1-2; the D is unclear. The V and J ends lost 4 bases and 7 bases respectively, with 14 bases between them. From germline, CDR1 is SGDLS and CDR2 YYNGEE. The CDR3 covers 13 residues. The CDR3 DNA is TGTGCCAGCAGCCTCAGAGGGAAGAGTGGCTACACCTTC. Its protein product is CASSLRGKSGYTF. The variable domain in full, with the rest retrieved from reference TRBV9 and TRBJ1-2, is DSGVTQTPKHLITATGQRVTLRCSPRSGDLSVYWYQQSLDQGLQFLIQYYNGEERAKGNILERFSAQQFPDLHSELNLSSLELGDSALYFCASSLRGKSGYTFGSGTRLTVV.

The V gene is TRBV20-1, the J gene TRBJ2-7, with D tentatively TRBD2 (5 bases). Trimming stripped 7 bases from V and 1 base from J, with 8 bases between. The CDR3 runs to 11 residues. CDR1 and CDR2 from the germline V gene are DFQATT and SNEGSKA (reference sequence). The CDR3 sequence: CSVKRSYEQYF. DNA of the CDR3: TGCAGTGTGAAGCGGTCCTACGAGCAGTACTTC.

V is TRBV7-3 and J is TRBJ2-2; D is unresolved. V was trimmed by 5 bases and J by 3 bases, leaving 4 bases between them. Looked up from germline, CDR1 is SGHTA and CDR2 is FQGTGA. The CDR3 has 12 residues. For the CDR3, the DNA is TGTGCCAGCAGCCCTGACACCGGGGAGCTGTTTTTT. The encoded protein is CASSPDTGELFF. Together with reference TRBV7-3 and TRBJ2-2, the CDR3 gives the full variable domain: GAGVSQTPSNKVTEKGKYVELRCDPISGHTALYWYRQSLGQGPEFLIYFQGTGAADDSGLPNDRFFAVRPEGSVSTLKIQRTERGDSAVYLCASSPDTGELFFGEGSRLTVL.

J is TRBJ2-7 and V is TRBV30; TRBD1 might be the D (5 bases). Germline CDR1 is GTSNPN and CDR2 is SVGIG (reference sequence). Between the trimmed V and J ends, which lost 0 bases and 1 base, there was a span of 16 bases. The CDR3 is 16 residues long. The CDR3 loop is CAWSVWVTVRSYEQYF. DNA of the CDR3: TGTGCCTGGAGTGTATGGGTGACAGTCCGTTCCTACGAGCAGTACTTC.

The CDR3 DNA reads as TGTGCCAGCAGCCGACAGCGGGACACTGAAGCTTTCTTT. Its translation is CASSRQRDTEAFF. This rearrangement joins TRBV6-2 or TRBV6-3 to TRBJ1-1; weak D call: TRBD1 (5 bases). This CDR3 is 13 amino acids long. V lost 6 bases, J lost 3 bases, and 11 bases lay in between. Germline loops: CDR1 MNHEY, CDR2 SVGEGT.

The table lists this clone with a few counts. This chain's CDR3 is CASSQLPTLGGNEQFF. For the CDR3, the DNA is TGTGCCAGCAGCCAACTCCCGACCCTGGGGGGCAATGAGCAGTTCTTC. V is TRBV4-2 and J is TRBJ2-1; the D gene is possibly TRBD2 (6 bases). Germline lookup yields CDR1 LGHNA and CDR2 YNFKEQ. V was pared by 2 bases and J by 6 bases, with 17 bases between. CDR3 length: 16 amino acids.

This chain connects TRBV18 to TRBJ1-5; D call uncertain. CDR1 and CDR2 from the germline V gene are KGHSH and LQKENI. This CDR3 spans 15 amino acids. V lost 3 bases and J lost 10, with 19 bases in between. The CDR3 region has the DNA TGTGCCAGCTCACCCGAGAGACCAGGAATGGGTCCCCAGCATTTT. This encodes CASSPERPGMGPQHF.

The genes are TRBV5-1 and TRBJ1-2; D not certain. The V end was cut by 0 bases, the J end by 0 bases, with 18 bases between. The CDR3 totals 18 residues. Germline CDR1 reads SGHRS; CDR2 reads YFSETQ. The DNA of the CDR3 is TGCGCCAGCAGCTTGGGGGGAGGGCCTTTCCTCCCTAACTATGGCTACACCTTC. Amino acid sequence: CASSLGGGPFLPNYGYTF.

The chain uses TRBV6-2 or TRBV6-3 and TRBJ1-1; D not resolved. The germline V and J ends were trimmed by 3 bases and 4 bases, with 12 bases remaining between them. This CDR3 spans 14 amino acids. Germline loops: CDR1 MNHEY, CDR2 SVGEGT. As DNA, the CDR3 is TGTGCCAGCAGTTATGCATGGGCGGGCACTGAAGCTTTCTTT. Its protein is CASSYAWAGTEAFF.

The V call is TRBV19, the J call TRBJ1-2, with D hard to call. CDR3 length: 17 amino acids. Germline CDR1 and CDR2: LNHDA and SQIVND (reference sequence). The V end lost 3 bases, the J end lost 4 bases, and 21 bases lay between the germline ends. The CDR3 region is CASSIPRQEAEFYGYTF. For the CDR3, the DNA is TGTGCCAGTAGTATTCCCCGCCAGGAGGCAGAATTCTATGGCTACACCTTC. Full variable domain (missing parts from reference TRBV19 and TRBJ1-2): DGGITQSPKYLFRKEGQNVTLSCEQNLNHDAMYWYRQDPGQGLRLIYYSQIVNDFQKGDIAEGYSVSREKKESFPLTVTSAQKNPTAFYLCASSIPRQEAEFYGYTFGSGTRLTVV.

V gene TRBV7-2 combines with J gene TRBJ2-7, with 11 positions matching TRBD2. Losses at the gene ends were 5 bases for V and 3 bases for J; bases not matched to a gene: 6. The germline gives CDR1 SGHTA, CDR2 FQGNSA. CDR3 length: 15 amino acids. The DNA of the CDR3 is TGTGCCAGCAGCCCCGTAGCGGGAGGGTTCTACGAGCAGTACTTC. Amino acids: CASSPVAGGFYEQYF.

This chain links TRBV5-6 with TRBJ1-1; no clear D gene. CDR3 length: 12 residues. V was cut by 3 bases and J by 5 bases, with 8 bases left in between. Germline CDR1 and CDR2: SGHDT and YYEEEE. DNA of the CDR3: TGTGCCAGCAGCTCGGGAGGAACTGAAGCTTTCTTT. It translates to CASSSGGTEAFF.

CDR3 loop: CAISEGQGYQETQYF. DNA of the CDR3: TGTGCCATCAGTGAAGGACAGGGGTACCAAGAGACCCAGTACTTC. The chain uses TRBV10-3 and TRBJ2-5; TRBD1 aligns across 9 bases. Germline CDR1 and CDR2: ENHRY and SYGVKD. This CDR3 has 15 residues. V dropped 3 bases and J dropped 0; count of bases not matched to a gene: 2.

Worth noting for this clone: The junction shows a germline mismatch at one end, possibly a read error. The chain combines TRBV15 with TRBJ1-3; D ambiguous. Germline V lookup: CDR1 LNHNV, CDR2 YYDKDF (reference sequence). The length of the CDR3 is 14 residues. CDR3 in DNA: TGTGCCACCAGCAGAGATTTGGAGGGAAACGCCATATATTTT. This gives the protein CATSRDLEGNAIYF.

The J gene is TRBJ1-2, the V gene TRBV5-1, with a possible D match to TRBD1 (6 bases). Trimming took off 4 bases at V and 8 bases at J, with 12 bases between the two ends. This CDR3 contains 12 residues. CDR1 and CDR2 (germline): SGHRS, YFSETQ. As DNA, the CDR3 is TGCGCCAGCAGCCCACGCGGGGGCGGCTACACCTTC. The encoded protein is CASSPRGGGYTF.

J is TRBJ1-5 and V is TRBV11-2; 7 bases agree with TRBD1. Germline V gene data show CDR1 as SGHAT and CDR2 as FQNNGV. The CDR3 totals 19 residues. J lost 5 bases, V lost 4 bases, and 20 bases had no gene match. In DNA form, the CDR3 reads TGTGCCAGCAGCTACAACCCCAGGGGAGACAGGGCGTCGCATCAGCCCCAGCATTTT. The encoded protein is CASSYNPRGDRASHQPQHF.